One sample yielded the 31 T cell receptor beta chains listed below, sequenced in a study of cytomegalovirus exposure and HLA in healthy donors (dated 2017 in TCRdb). Library preparation employed the immunoSEQ multiplex PCR assay. The multiplex PCR relied on a mix of 60 forward primers for TCR Vbeta segments and 13 reverse primers for TCR Jbeta segments. What TCRdb holds here is the immuneACCESS table cut down to in-frame rearrangements. Part of the clones is not present; checked against another copy, under half of the missing clones reflect an unresolved V gene, and the others are unexplained. Across this sample there are approximately 130,000 clones, with approximately 8.9% seen only once. Clones ranked in the top ten supply more than 6.5% of the sample. The sequencing sample was made of PBMCs. These TCRs come from a middle-aged woman in good health and CMV-seropositive.

J is TRBJ2-7 and V is TRBV5-1; 12 bases match TRBD2. CDR1 and CDR2 (germline): SGHRS, YFSETQ. V lost 7 bases to trimming and J lost 3 bases; unmatched junction nucleotides: 5. The CDR3 has 14 residues. CDR3 sequence reads: CASSWTSGDYEQYF. The CDR3 nucleotides are TGCGCCAGCTCCTGGACTAGCGGGGACTACGAGCAGTACTTC.

The V and J genes are TRBV7-8 and TRBJ1-6, with 7 bases identical to TRBD1. V was pared by 2 bases and J by 0 bases, with 10 bases of the junction left unmatched. CDR1 SGHVS and CDR2 FQNEAQ come from the germline V gene. This CDR3 has 19 residues. CDR3: CASSLFAPGQSSYNSPLHF. The CDR3 nucleotides read TGTGCCAGCAGCTTATTTGCCCCGGGACAGAGCTCCTATAATTCACCCCTCCACTTT.

This clone has just a few counts. CDR3 coding DNA: TGTGCCAGCAGCTTAGCAGAGCTGAACACTGAAGCTTTCTTT. Translation gives CASSLAELNTEAFF. This chain joins TRBV11-1 and TRBJ1-1; no reliable D call. The CDR3 is 14 residues long. The V end lost 0 bases, the J end lost 0 bases, and 5 bases lay between the germline ends. Germline V gives CDR1 SGHAT, CDR2 FQDESV (reference sequence).

CDR3 coding DNA: TGTGCCAGTAGTCTTTGGACTAGCGGGGGTTTCACCGGGGAGCTGTTTTTT. It codes for CASSLWTSGGFTGELFF. V and J are TRBV19 and TRBJ2-2; 13 bases match TRBD2. The germline V gene has CDR1 LNHDA and CDR2 SQIVND (reference sequence). The trim removed 5 bases at V and 4 bases at J, leaving 7 bases unmatched. The CDR3 runs 17 residues.

The table lists this clone with a few counts. This chain uses TRBV4-1 with TRBJ2-2; 8 bases match TRBD1. This CDR3 region has 17 residues. V trimming: 1 base; J trimming: 2 bases; junction bases outside the gene matches: 6. CDR1 and CDR2 (germline): MGHRA, YSYEKL. As DNA, the CDR3 is TGCGCCAGCAGCCAAGTCGGACAGGGAGGTAACACCGGGGAGCTGTTTTTT. Its protein product is CASSQVGQGGNTGELFF.

The chain combines TRBV7-6 with TRBJ1-1, with D perhaps TRBD1 (5 bases). V was clipped by 1 base and J by 1 base, with 7 bases between them. Germline V gene sequence: CDR1 SGHVS, CDR2 FNYEAQ. CDR3 length: 14 residues. This CDR3 is CASSLVGGNTEAFF. Here the CDR3 DNA reads TGTGCCAGCAGCTTAGTCGGGGGGAACACTGAAGCTTTCTTT. Drawing the rest from reference TRBV7-6 and TRBJ1-1, the complete variable domain is GAGVSQSPRYKVTKRGQDVALRCDPISGHVSLYWYRQALGQGPEFLTYFNYEAQQDKSGLPNDRFSAERPEGSISTLTIQRTEQRDSAMYRCASSLVGGNTEAFFGQGTRLTVV.

The V and J genes are TRBV7-9 and TRBJ2-2, with 9 bases lining up with TRBD2. This CDR3 has 15 residues. Per the germline V gene, CDR1 is SEHNR and CDR2 is FQNEAQ (reference sequence). The V gene end was trimmed by 3 bases and the J gene end by 4 bases; junction bases not matched to a gene: 3. The CDR3 sequence: CASSFSGGITGELFF. CDR3 nucleotide sequence: TGTGCCAGCAGCTTCAGCGGGGGGATCACCGGGGAGCTGTTTTTT. Variable domain in full (rest from reference TRBV7-9 and TRBJ2-2): DTGVSQNPRHKITKRGQNVTFRCDPISEHNRLYWYRQTLGQGPEFLTYFQNEAQLEKSRLLSDRFSAERPKGSFSTLEIQRTEQGDSAMYLCASSFSGGITGELFFGEGSRLTVL.

This clone occurred a few times. The V call is TRBV9, the J call TRBJ1-3; D uncertain. Germline V gene data show CDR1 as SGDLS and CDR2 as YYNGEE. V shed 0 bases and J shed 4 bases, with 14 bases lying between them. The CDR3 loop spans 16 amino acids. DNA of the CDR3: TGTGCCAGCAGCGTAGCAAGCGGGAATCCCGGAAACACCATATATTTT. Encoded protein: CASSVASGNPGNTIYF.

This clone was detected only a few times. The chain combines TRBV28 with TRBJ2-3; the match to TRBD2 covers 9 bases. This CDR3 contains 16 residues. CDR1 is MDHEN, CDR2 SYDVKM, per germline. The ends lost 4 bases at V and 0 bases at J; junction bases unmatched: 5. CDR3 protein: CASSSSSGESTDTQYF. In DNA form, the CDR3 reads TGTGCCAGCAGTTCATCTAGCGGGGAAAGCACAGATACGCAGTATTTT.

The chain couples TRBV6-1 to TRBJ1-3, with D hard to call. Trimming removed 1 base from V and 0 bases from J, with 7 bases in between. CDR1 is MNHNS, CDR2 SASEGT, per germline. CDR3 size: 15 residues. Here the CDR3 reads CASSEGPSSGNTIYF. DNA for the CDR3: TGTGCCAGCAGTGAAGGTCCGAGCTCTGGAAACACCATATATTTT.

This chain connects TRBV7-2 to TRBJ2-7; TRBD2 might be the D (5 bases). CDR1 is SGHTA, CDR2 FQGNSA, per germline. This CDR3 comprises 13 residues. Trimming stripped 5 bases from V and 6 bases from J, with 14 bases between. The CDR3 DNA reads as TGTGCCAGCAGCCCCAACCCCGAGGGCGAGCAGTACTTC. It is translated as CASSPNPEGEQYF.

This clone was observed a handful of times. This chain connects TRBV6-1 to TRBJ1-2, with TRBD1 matching over 9 bases. Germline trimming cut 8 bases from V and 1 base from J; bases unmatched to any gene: 8. CDR3 length equals 15 residues. Germline V lookup: CDR1 MNHNS, CDR2 SASEGT. Written as DNA, the CDR3 is TGTGCCAGCTCTCTCTCGGGACAGGGTAACTATGGCTACACCTTC. Its protein product is CASSLSGQGNYGYTF.

The table lists this clone with a few counts. The rearrangement links TRBV2 to TRBJ1-4; no reliable D call. Trimming left V 8 bases short and J 9 bases short, with 19 bases between. The germline V gene encodes CDR1 SNHLY and CDR2 FYNNEI. The CDR3 is 14 amino acids. As DNA, the CDR3 is TGTGCCAGCCCCCTAGGAACCCGCCAGCAAAAACTGTTTTTT. It translates to CASPLGTRQQKLFF.

The chain uses TRBV4-3 and TRBJ2-2; D is unresolved. Trimming shortened V by 1 base and J by 1 base, and 10 bases separated the two germline ends. Germline lookup yields CDR1 LGHNA and CDR2 YSLEER. The CDR3 length is 16 residues. This CDR3 reads CASSQVFWQNTGELFF. The CDR3, as DNA: TGCGCCAGCAGCCAAGTGTTTTGGCAGAACACCGGGGAGCTGTTTTTT.

This clone was observed a handful of times. The chain is built from TRBV7-9 and TRBJ2-7, with 10 bases identical to TRBD2. The CDR3 runs to 14 residues. The germline V gene encodes CDR1 SEHNR and CDR2 FQNEAQ (reference sequence). V gave up 4 bases and J gave up 3 bases; unmatched junction bases: 3. The CDR3 DNA reads as TGTGCCAGCAGCTATCGGACTAGCGGCTACGAGCAGTACTTC. Translation: CASSYRTSGYEQYF.

Note on this clone: The junction shows a germline mismatch at one end, possibly a read error. The chain has TRBV6-1 and TRBJ2-7; possibly TRBD2 for D (5 bases). Looked up from germline, CDR1 is MNHNS and CDR2 is SASEGT. The CDR3 covers 15 residues. In DNA, the CDR3 is TGTGCCAGCAGTGGCGGTGGTGGCGGGTTTTACGGGCAGTACTTC. It encodes CASSGGGGGFYGQYF.

The J gene is TRBJ1-1, the V gene TRBV5-1; TRBD1 is a possible D gene (5 bases). The CDR3 spans 14 residues. Germline lookup yields CDR1 SGHRS and CDR2 YFSETQ. Between the trimmed V and J ends, which lost 0 bases and 8 bases, there was a span of 14 bases. For the CDR3, the DNA is TGCGCCAGCAGCTTGGAGGGGAGGCTCGGGGAAGCTTTCTTT. Protein: CASSLEGRLGEAFF.

This chain connects TRBV18 to TRBJ2-4, with TRBD1 matching over 7 bases. With V trimmed by 2 bases and J by 2 bases, 6 bases remained unmatched. The germline V gene encodes CDR1 KGHSH and CDR2 LQKENI. This CDR3 spans 16 amino acids. Here the CDR3 reads CASSPADRVTKNIQYF. The DNA for the CDR3 is TGTGCCAGCTCACCAGCTGACAGGGTAACCAAAAACATTCAGTACTTC.

This rearrangement joins TRBV15 to TRBJ2-7; 8 positions match TRBD1. CDR3 size: 16 residues. Germline V CDR1 and CDR2: LNHNV, YYDKDF (reference sequence). Trimming cost V 3 bases and J 5 bases; bases outside gene matches: 12. This CDR3 reads CATSSSAGPGGHEQYF. DNA of the CDR3: TGTGCCACCAGCAGCTCCGCCGGGCCAGGGGGCCACGAGCAGTACTTC.

The gene calls are TRBV2 and TRBJ2-5; possible D gene TRBD2, 5 bases. The ends were cut back, 5 bases at V and 1 base at J, with 5 bases in the middle. The CDR3 runs to 12 residues. CDR1 is SNHLY and CDR2 is FYNNEI in the germline V gene. Here the CDR3 DNA reads TGTGCCAGCAGTAGCGGCCAAGAGACCCAGTACTTC. Translated: CASSSGQETQYF.

The table lists this clone with a few counts. The chain joins TRBV7-2 to TRBJ2-5, with a weak D call TRBD2 (7 bases). Trimming removed 0 bases from V and 5 bases from J, with 13 bases in between. In germline, CDR1 is SGHTA, CDR2 FQGNSA. The length of the CDR3 is 15 residues. CDR3 DNA: TGTGCCAGCAGCTTAGCTGGGCGGGGGCCTGAGACCCAGTACTTC. It yields the protein CASSLAGRGPETQYF. The full variable domain, rest sourced from reference TRBV7-2 and TRBJ2-5, is GAGVSQSPSNKVTEKGKDVELRCDPISGHTALYWYRQSLGQGLEFLIYFQGNSAPDKSGLPSDRFSAERTGGSVSTLTIQRTQQEDSAVYLCASSLAGRGPETQYFGPGTRLLVL.

This chain links TRBV9 with TRBJ1-1; 7 bases line up with TRBD1. The CDR3 has 13 amino acids. With 2 bases clipped from V and 8 bases from J, the junction kept 6 bases outside the gene matches. Germline loops: CDR1 SGDLS, CDR2 YYNGEE. The CDR3 nucleotides are TGTGCCAGCAGCGTTGATCCGGGACAGGAAGCTTTCTTT. Protein sequence: CASSVDPGQEAFF.

This clone was counted a few times. The chain is built from TRBV6-5 and TRBJ1-6; D gene ambiguous. Germline V gene data show CDR1 as MNHEY and CDR2 as SVGAGI. CDR3 size: 13 residues. The V and J ends lost 5 bases and 9 bases respectively, with 11 bases between them. The CDR3 DNA reads as TGTGCCAGCAGTGTGGCAGGCATTTCACCCCTCCACTTT. Protein sequence: CASSVAGISPLHF.

The chain employs TRBV10-3 and TRBJ2-3; 7 bases line up with TRBD1. The trim removed 0 bases at V and 1 base at J, leaving 4 bases unmatched. The CDR3 loop spans 16 amino acids. In germline, CDR1 is ENHRY, CDR2 SYGVKD. The CDR3 sequence: CAISESVQGGTDTQYF. CDR3 DNA: TGTGCCATCAGTGAGTCGGTGCAGGGGGGCACAGATACGCAGTATTTT.

The V and J genes are TRBV7-2 and TRBJ1-4; 7 positions agree with TRBD1. This CDR3 is 14 amino acids long. Trimming at V came to 4 bases and at J to 4 bases, leaving 3 bases not matched to a gene. Looked up from germline, CDR1 is SGHTA and CDR2 is FQGNSA. Written as DNA, the CDR3 is TGTGCCAGCAGCTCGGGACAGATTAATGAAAAACTGTTTTTT. Translation gives CASSSGQINEKLFF.

The chain combines TRBV2 with TRBJ1-4; the match to TRBD1 covers 9 bases. The germline V gene has CDR1 SNHLY and CDR2 FYNNEI. The CDR3 is made up of 15 amino acids. The V segment lost 6 bases and the J segment 3 bases; nucleotides outside the gene matches: 5. This chain's CDR3 is CASRDRDRANEKLFF. CDR3 sequence (DNA): TGTGCCAGCAGAGATCGGGACAGGGCTAATGAAAAACTGTTTTTT.

This clone occurred a few times. The CDR3 protein is CASGQDYGYTF. The CDR3 DNA follows: TGTGCCAGCGGACAGGACTATGGCTACACCTTC. J is TRBJ1-2 and V is TRBV5-5; 7 positions agree with TRBD1. The V and J ends lost 7 bases and 3 bases, in that order; junction bases with no gene match: 0. The CDR3 is 11 residues long. Germline CDR1 reads SGHKS; CDR2 reads YYEKEE (reference sequence).

The rearrangement joins TRBV2 to TRBJ1-5, with D tentatively TRBD1 (6 bases). In germline, CDR1 is SNHLY, CDR2 FYNNEI. With 5 bases removed from V and 5 bases from J, the gap between germline ends came to 13 bases. CDR3 length: 14 amino acids. The CDR3 protein is CASSRTGWDQPQHF. The DNA for the CDR3 is TGTGCCAGCAGTCGAACAGGGTGGGATCAGCCCCAGCATTTT.

The rearrangement links TRBV6-1 to TRBJ2-5; possible D gene TRBD2, 5 bases. Germline V gene data show CDR1 as MNHNS and CDR2 as SASEGT. V lost 3 bases and J 5 bases, leaving 7 bases between the germline ends. The length of the CDR3 is 12 residues. DNA of the CDR3: TGTGCCAGCAGTGATGGCGGGGAGACCCAGTACTTC. This encodes CASSDGGETQYF.

This clone was counted a few times. This chain uses TRBV15 with TRBJ2-6; D remains unclear. CDR1 LNHNV and CDR2 YYDKDF come from the germline V gene (reference sequence). CDR3 size: 15 residues. Between the trimmed V and J ends, which lost 5 bases and 4 bases, there was a span of 12 bases. In DNA form, the CDR3 reads TGTGCCACCAGCTTGGGCGAACCGGGGGCCAACGTCCTGACTTTC. Protein sequence: CATSLGEPGANVLTF.

This clone showed up just a few times. The CDR3 reads CASSLDGLPRDEQYF. The CDR3, as DNA: TGTGCCAGCAGCTTAGACGGCCTCCCCCGGGACGAGCAGTACTTC. The chain uses TRBV7-2 and TRBJ2-7; D uncertain. The CDR3 totals 15 residues. Germline lookup yields CDR1 SGHTA and CDR2 FQGNSA. V was shortened by 1 base and J by 5 bases, with 15 bases between the two germline ends. The entire variable domain, with the rest obtained from reference TRBV7-2 and TRBJ2-7, is as follows: GAGVSQSPSNKVTEKGKDVELRCDPISGHTALYWYRQSLGQGLEFLIYFQGNSAPDKSGLPSDRFSAERTGGSVSTLTIQRTQQEDSAVYLCASSLDGLPRDEQYFGPGTRLTVT.